The rows below give T cell receptor beta chains drawn from one sample of a study of T cells expressing NK-cell markers. Reprocessing the 5' RACE reads, TCRdb reports a single entry for every CDR3 protein and omits DNA. Its listing shows over 350,000 distinct CDR3 sequences. Sequenced sample: blood T cells: a sorted CD56 or NKG2C T cell subset, CD4+ or CD8+ T cells, or bulk PBMC T cells (not recorded which). These receptors all come from a woman between 50 and 59 years old in good health. Both conserved end residues are part of each CDR3. Each record gives: V gene, J gene, CDR3 length, CDR3 protein.

TRBV9	TRBJ2-2	14	CASSIREGIGELFF
TRBV5-1	TRBJ2-1	14	CASSPRTSMDEQFF
TRBV20-1	TRBJ2-1	15	CSASGTNEVYNEQFF
TRBV4-1	TRBJ1-1	15	CASSQVPDSSHEAFF
TRBV27	TRBJ2-1	14	CASSLVGLLNEQFF
TRBV11-2	TRBJ2-3	15	CASSRQGGLTDTQYF
TRBV15	TRBJ1-1	14	CATSPWTLDTEAFF
TRBV29-1	TRBJ2-5	13	CSVEEIAGFPQYF
TRBV12-3/TRBV12-4	TRBJ1-4	14	CASSQEGAKEKLFF
TRBV19	TRBJ1-2	12	CASSRQGAGYTF
TRBV7-9	TRBJ1-2	15	CASSPQDRTGRGYTF
TRBV20-1	TRBJ2-3	15	CSARVGGYGTDTQYF
TRBV5-1	TRBJ2-2	15	CASSPARGTAGELFF
TRBV20-1	TRBJ1-2	13	CSASETGVGGYTF
TRBV6-1	TRBJ2-1	15	CASSERGGGVGEQFF
TRBV24-1	TRBJ2-1	16	CATSALGHHPYNEQFF
TRBV11-2	TRBJ2-1	13	CASSLDSQVEQFF
TRBV12-3/TRBV12-4	TRBJ1-1	18	CASSQWTGLKLMDTEAFF
TRBV20-1	TRBJ2-3	12	CSARRGADTQYF
TRBV6-5	TRBJ1-6	15	CASSPRQTSGSPLHF
TRBV7-2	TRBJ2-2	16	CASSFTSVTNTGELFF
TRBV9	TRBJ2-1	15	CASSVAGGGDREQFF
TRBV5-1	TRBJ2-2	15	CASRPLLQGTGELFF
TRBV29-1	TRBJ1-5	12	CSVQYSNQPQHF
TRBV20-1	TRBJ2-5	14	CSASGAGSEETQYF
TRBV24-1	TRBJ2-3	13	CATRGPTTDTQYF
TRBV25-1	TRBJ2-2	21	CASSARPGLAGESPIAGELFF
TRBV4-1	TRBJ2-7	16	CASSQDRAERQYEQYF
TRBV4-2	TRBJ2-7	14	CASSQTRGRDEQYF
TRBV6-1	TRBJ2-3	15	CASILSGRSGDTQYF
TRBV9	TRBJ2-3	17	CASSVGGVSGETDTQYF
TRBV5-1	TRBJ2-1	15	CASRGSGDSYNEQFF
TRBV7-6	TRBJ2-5	15	CASSLDGIPQETQYF
TRBV29-1	TRBJ2-5	13	CSVQTGVVETQYF
TRBV28	TRBJ2-1	14	CATQGDSPYNEQFF
TRBV20-1	TRBJ2-3	14	CSALSGRLADTQYF
TRBV6-1	TRBJ2-7	12	CASSEARNEQYF
TRBV27	TRBJ2-1	14	CASKAVRAHNEQFF
TRBV12-5	TRBJ2-1	12	CASGIVKNEQFF
TRBV10-3	TRBJ2-1	15	CAISESYSALNEQFF
TRBV29-1	TRBJ2-1	14	CSVEAGTGAHEQFF
TRBV6-6	TRBJ2-2	14	CASSYGINTGELFF